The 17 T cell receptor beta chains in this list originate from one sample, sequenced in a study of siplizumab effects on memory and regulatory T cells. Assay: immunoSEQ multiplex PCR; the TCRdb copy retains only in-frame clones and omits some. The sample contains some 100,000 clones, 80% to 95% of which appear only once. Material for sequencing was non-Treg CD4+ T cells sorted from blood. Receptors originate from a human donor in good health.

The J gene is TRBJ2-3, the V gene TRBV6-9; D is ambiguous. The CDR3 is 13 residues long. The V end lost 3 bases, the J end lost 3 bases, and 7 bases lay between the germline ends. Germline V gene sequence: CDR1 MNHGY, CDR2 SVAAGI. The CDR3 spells CASSYGRTDTQYF. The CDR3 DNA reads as TGTGCCAGCAGTTACGGCCGGACAGATACGCAGTATTTT.

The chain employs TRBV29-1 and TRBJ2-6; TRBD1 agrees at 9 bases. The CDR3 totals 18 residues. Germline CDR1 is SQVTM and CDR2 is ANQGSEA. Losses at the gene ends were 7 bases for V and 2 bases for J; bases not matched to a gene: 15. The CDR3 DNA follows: TGCAGCGGGATGTGGACGGGACAGGGTAATACTGGGGCCAACGTCCTGACTTTC. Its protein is CSGMWTGQGNTGANVLTF.

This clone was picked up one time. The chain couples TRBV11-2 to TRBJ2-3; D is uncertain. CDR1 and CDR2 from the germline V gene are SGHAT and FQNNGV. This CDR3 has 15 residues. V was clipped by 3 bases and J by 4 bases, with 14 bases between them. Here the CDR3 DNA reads TGTGCCAGCAGCTTTGTTGCGGTGCCGGCAGATACGCAGTATTTT. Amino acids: CASSFVAVPADTQYF.

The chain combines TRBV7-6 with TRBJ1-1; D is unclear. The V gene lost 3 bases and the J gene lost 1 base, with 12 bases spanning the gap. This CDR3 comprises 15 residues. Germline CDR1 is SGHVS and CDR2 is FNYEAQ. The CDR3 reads CASSLLTAGNTEAFF. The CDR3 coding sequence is TGTGCCAGCAGCTTGTTAACGGCGGGGAACACTGAAGCTTTCTTT.

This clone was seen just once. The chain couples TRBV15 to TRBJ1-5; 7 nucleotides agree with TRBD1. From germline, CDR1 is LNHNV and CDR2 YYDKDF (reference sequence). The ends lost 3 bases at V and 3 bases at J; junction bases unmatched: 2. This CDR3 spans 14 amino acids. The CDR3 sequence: CATSRTGTNQPQHF. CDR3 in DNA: TGTGCCACCAGCAGGACAGGGACCAATCAGCCCCAGCATTTT.

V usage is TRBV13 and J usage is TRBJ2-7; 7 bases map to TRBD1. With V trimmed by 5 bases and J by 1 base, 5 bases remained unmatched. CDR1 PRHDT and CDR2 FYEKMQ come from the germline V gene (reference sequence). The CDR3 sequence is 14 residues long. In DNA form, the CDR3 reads TGTGCCAGCAGCCTCCGGACAGGTTCCTACGAGCAGTACTTC. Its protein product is CASSLRTGSYEQYF.

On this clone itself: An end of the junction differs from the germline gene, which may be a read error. The CDR3 spells CASSPPGTGTYQPQHF. Written as DNA, the CDR3 is TGTGCCAGCTCCCCACCGGGGACAGGGACTTATCAGCCCCAGCATTTT. The chain combines TRBV18 with TRBJ1-5, with TRBD1 matching 9 bases. CDR3 size: 16 residues. Germline CDR1 reads KGHSH; CDR2 reads LQKENI.

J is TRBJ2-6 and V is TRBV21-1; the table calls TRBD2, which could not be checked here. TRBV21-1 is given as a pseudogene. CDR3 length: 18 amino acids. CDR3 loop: CASSKVIAGTSGANVLTF. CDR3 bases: TGTGCCAGCAGCAAAGTAATAGCGGGGACCTCTGGGGCCAACGTCCTGACTTTC.

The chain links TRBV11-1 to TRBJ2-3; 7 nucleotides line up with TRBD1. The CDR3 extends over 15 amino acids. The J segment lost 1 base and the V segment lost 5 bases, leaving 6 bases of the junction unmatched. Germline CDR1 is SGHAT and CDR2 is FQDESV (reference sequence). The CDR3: CASSADRVGTDTQYF. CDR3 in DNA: TGTGCCAGCAGCGCTGACAGGGTAGGCACAGATACGCAGTATTTT.

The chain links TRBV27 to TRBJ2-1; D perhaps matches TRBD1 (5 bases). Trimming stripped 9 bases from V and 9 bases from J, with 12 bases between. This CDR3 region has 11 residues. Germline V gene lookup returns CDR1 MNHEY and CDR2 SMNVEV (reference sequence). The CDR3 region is CASTGAFEQFF. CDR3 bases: TGTGCCAGTACTGGGGCCTTTGAGCAGTTCTTC.

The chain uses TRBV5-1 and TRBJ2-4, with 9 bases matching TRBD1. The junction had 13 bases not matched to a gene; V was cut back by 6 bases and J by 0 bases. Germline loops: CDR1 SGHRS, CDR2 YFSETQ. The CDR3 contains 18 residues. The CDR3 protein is CASTGTGPLLLAKNIQYF. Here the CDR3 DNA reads TGCGCCAGCACGGGGACAGGGCCCCTCTTACTAGCCAAAAACATTCAGTACTTC.

CDR3 coding DNA: TGTGCCAGCAGTTACGGTTACTCTGGGGCCAACGTCCTGACTTTC. Encoded protein: CASSYGYSGANVLTF. This chain joins TRBV6-5 and TRBJ2-6; D remains ambiguous. The germline V gene encodes CDR1 MNHEY and CDR2 SVGAGI. The CDR3 spans 15 residues. V was clipped by 2 bases and J by 0 bases, with 5 bases between them.

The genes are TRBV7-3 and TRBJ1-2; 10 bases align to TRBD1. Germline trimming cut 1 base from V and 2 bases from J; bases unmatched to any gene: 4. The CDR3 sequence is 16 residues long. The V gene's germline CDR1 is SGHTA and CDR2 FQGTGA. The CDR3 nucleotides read TGTGCCAGCAGCTTAAGAGGACAGGGGGAAAACTATGGCTACACCTTC. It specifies CASSLRGQGENYGYTF.

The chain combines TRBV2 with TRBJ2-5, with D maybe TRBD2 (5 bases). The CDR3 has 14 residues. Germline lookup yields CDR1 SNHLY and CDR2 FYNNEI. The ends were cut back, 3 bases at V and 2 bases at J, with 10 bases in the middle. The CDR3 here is CASSEDAGQETQYF. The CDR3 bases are TGTGCCAGCAGTGAGGACGCGGGTCAAGAGACCCAGTACTTC.

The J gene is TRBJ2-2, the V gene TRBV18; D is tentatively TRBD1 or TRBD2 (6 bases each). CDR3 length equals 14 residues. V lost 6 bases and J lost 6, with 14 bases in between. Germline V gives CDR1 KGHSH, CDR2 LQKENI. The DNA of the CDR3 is TGTGCCAGCTCGCTTCACAGGGACTCCGGGGAGCTGTTTTTT. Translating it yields CASSLHRDSGELFF.

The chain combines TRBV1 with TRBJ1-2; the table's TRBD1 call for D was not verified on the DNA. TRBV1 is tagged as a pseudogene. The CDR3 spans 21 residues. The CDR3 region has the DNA TGCACCAGCAGCCACCCCAATGCTCCGGGACAGGGAGATTTTAGAAACTATGGCTACACCTTC. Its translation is CTSSHPNAPGQGDFRNYGYTF.

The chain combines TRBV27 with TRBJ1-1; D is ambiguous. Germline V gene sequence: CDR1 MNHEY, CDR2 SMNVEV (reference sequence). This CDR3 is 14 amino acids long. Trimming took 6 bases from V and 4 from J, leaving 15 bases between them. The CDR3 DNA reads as TGTGCCAGCAGCACGGACGGCCAGAGCACTGAAGCTTTCTTT. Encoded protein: CASSTDGQSTEAFF.